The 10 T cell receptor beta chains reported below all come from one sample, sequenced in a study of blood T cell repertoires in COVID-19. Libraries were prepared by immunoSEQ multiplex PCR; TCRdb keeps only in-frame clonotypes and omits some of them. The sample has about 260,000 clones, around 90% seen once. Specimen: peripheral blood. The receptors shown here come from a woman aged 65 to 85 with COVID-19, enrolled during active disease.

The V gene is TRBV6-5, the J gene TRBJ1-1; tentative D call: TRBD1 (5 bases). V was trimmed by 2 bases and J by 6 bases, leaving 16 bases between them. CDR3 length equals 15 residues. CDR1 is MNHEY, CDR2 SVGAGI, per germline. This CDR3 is CASSYPMGGGAEAFF. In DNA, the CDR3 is TGTGCCAGCAGTTACCCAATGGGAGGAGGGGCTGAAGCTTTCTTT.

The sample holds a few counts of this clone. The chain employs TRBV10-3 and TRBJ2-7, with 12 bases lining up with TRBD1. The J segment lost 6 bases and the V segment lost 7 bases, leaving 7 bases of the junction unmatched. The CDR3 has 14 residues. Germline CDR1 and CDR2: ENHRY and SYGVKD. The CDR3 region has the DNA TGTGCCATCAATGGAGGGACAGGGGGCGGCGAGCAGTACTTC. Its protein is CAINGGTGGGEQYF.

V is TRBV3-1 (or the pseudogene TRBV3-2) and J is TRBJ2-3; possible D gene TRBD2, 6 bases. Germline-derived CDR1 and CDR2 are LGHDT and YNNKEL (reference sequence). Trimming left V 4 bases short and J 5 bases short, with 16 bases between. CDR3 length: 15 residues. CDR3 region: CASSPLDYPIDTQYF. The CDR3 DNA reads TGTGCCAGCAGCCCGCTGGACTATCCGATAGATACGCAGTATTTT.

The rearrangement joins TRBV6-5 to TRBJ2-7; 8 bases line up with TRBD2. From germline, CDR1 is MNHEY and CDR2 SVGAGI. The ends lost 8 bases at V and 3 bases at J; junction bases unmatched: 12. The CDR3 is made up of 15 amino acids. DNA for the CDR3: TGTGCCAGCCGCCCCGCTATTAGCGGGATCTACGAGCAGTACTTC. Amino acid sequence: CASRPAISGIYEQYF.

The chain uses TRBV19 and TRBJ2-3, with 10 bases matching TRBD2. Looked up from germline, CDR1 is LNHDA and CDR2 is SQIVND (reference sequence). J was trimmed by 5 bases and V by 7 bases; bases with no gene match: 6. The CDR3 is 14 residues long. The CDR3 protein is CASTLAGVKDTQYF. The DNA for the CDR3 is TGTGCCAGTACTCTAGCGGGAGTGAAAGATACGCAGTATTTT.

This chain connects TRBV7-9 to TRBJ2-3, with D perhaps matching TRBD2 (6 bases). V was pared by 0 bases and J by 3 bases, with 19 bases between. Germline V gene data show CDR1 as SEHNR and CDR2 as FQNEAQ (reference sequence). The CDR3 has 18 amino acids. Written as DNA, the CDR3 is TGTGCCAGCAGCTTAGCGTATAACCCCCTTCGGGGGACAGATACGCAGTATTTT. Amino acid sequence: CASSLAYNPLRGTDTQYF.

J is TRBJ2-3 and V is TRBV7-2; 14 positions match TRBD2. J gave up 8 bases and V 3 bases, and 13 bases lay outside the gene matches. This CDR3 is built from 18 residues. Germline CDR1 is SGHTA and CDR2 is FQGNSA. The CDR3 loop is CASSFSGTSGSAIRTQYF. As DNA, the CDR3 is TGTGCCAGCAGCTTCTCCGGGACTAGCGGGAGTGCAATTCGTACGCAGTATTTT.

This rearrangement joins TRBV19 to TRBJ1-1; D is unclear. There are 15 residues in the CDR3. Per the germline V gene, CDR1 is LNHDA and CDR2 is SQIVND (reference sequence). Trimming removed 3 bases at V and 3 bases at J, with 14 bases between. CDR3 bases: TGTGCCAGTAGTATTCTCAGCAGGTCATACACTGAAGCTTTCTTT. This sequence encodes CASSILSRSYTEAFF.

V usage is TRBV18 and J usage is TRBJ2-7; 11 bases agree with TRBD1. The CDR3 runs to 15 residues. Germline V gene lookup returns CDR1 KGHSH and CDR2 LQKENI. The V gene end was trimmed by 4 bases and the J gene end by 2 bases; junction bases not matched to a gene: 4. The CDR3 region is CASSLGQGDTYEQYF. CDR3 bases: TGTGCCAGCTCACTGGGACAGGGGGATACCTACGAGCAGTACTTC.

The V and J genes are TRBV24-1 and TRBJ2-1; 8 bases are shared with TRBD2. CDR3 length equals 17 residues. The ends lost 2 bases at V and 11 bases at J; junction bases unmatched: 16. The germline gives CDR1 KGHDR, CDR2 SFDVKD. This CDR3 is CATSDSWGASGLEKQFF. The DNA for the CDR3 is TGTGCCACCAGTGATTCTTGGGGGGCTAGCGGGCTGGAAAAGCAGTTCTTC.